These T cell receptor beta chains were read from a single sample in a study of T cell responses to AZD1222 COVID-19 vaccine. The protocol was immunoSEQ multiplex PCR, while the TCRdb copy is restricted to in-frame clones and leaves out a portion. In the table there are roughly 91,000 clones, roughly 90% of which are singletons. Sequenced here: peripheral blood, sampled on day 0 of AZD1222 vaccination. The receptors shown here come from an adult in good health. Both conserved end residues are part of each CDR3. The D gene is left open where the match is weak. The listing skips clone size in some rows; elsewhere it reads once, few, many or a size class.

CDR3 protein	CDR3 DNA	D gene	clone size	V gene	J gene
CASSLGGTGGTEQFF	TGTGCCAGCAGCTTAGGCGGGACAGGGGGCACTGAGCAGTTCTTC	TRBD1	-	TRBV7-2	TRBJ2-1
CASSPSSGRAYEQYF	TGTGCCAGCTCACCCAGTAGCGGGAGGGCCTACGAGCAGTACTTC	TRBD2	-	TRBV18	TRBJ2-7
CASSLDIEQFF	TGTGCCAGCAGCTTGGACATTGAGCAGTTCTTC	-	-	TRBV11-2	TRBJ2-1
CASSLSTGETQYF	TGTGCCAGCAGCTTATCGACAGGAGAGACCCAGTACTTC	-	few	TRBV11-2	TRBJ2-5
CASSPPLGGETQYF	TGTGCCAGCAGCCCCCCTTTGGGCGGAGAGACCCAGTACTTC	-	-	TRBV28	TRBJ2-5
CASSDSGRVSPLHF	TGTGCCAGCAGTGATAGTGGCAGGGTTTCACCCCTCCACTTT	-	-	TRBV2	TRBJ1-6
CASSLGQGASTDTQYF	TGCGCCAGCAGCTTGGGACAGGGGGCATCCACAGATACGCAGTATTTT	TRBD1	once	TRBV5-1	TRBJ2-3
CASSLSPGYGYTF	TGTGCCAGCAGCTTATCACCGGGCTATGGCTACACCTTC	-	-	TRBV5-8	TRBJ1-2
CAWGTGDGSPLHF	TGTGCCTGGGGGACAGGGGATGGTTCACCCCTCCACTTT	TRBD1	-	TRBV30	TRBJ1-6
CASSSDLAPDTQYF	TGTGCCAGCAGCTCAGATCTAGCTCCAGATACGCAGTATTTT	-	once	TRBV3-1/TRBV3-2	TRBJ2-3
CASSVAVGEIHEQYF	TGTGCCAGCAGCGTAGCTGTGGGCGAAATCCACGAGCAGTACTTC	-	-	TRBV9	TRBJ2-7
CASSSTDRRWILFF	TGTGCCAGTAGTTCAACCGATCGGAGATGGATTCTGTTTTTT	-	-	TRBV19	TRBJ1-4
CASSPARLPSFF	TGTGCCAGCAGCCCTGCGCGACTTCCCAGCTTCTTC	-	-	TRBV11-2	TRBJ2-1
CASSLGRVTNYGYTF	TGTGCCAGCAGCTTAGGTCGGGTAACTAACTATGGCTACACCTTC	-	-	TRBV7-9	TRBJ1-2
CASREKAGLAKNIQYF	TGTGCCAGCAGGGAAAAGGCGGGCCTAGCCAAAAACATTCAGTACTTC	-	-	TRBV6-6	TRBJ2-4
CASSLDPGSYEQYF	TGCGCCAGCAGCTTGGATCCAGGCTCCTACGAGCAGTACTTC	-	-	TRBV5-1	TRBJ2-7
CTRWAPLGVTEAFF	TGCACCAGGTGGGCACCCCTGGGGGTCACTGAAGCTTTCTTT	-	few	TRBV1	TRBJ1-1
CASSPGLTPSSYNEQFF	TGTGCCAGCAGCCCCGGGTTAACTCCGAGCTCCTACAATGAGCAGTTCTTC	-	-	TRBV3-1/TRBV3-2	TRBJ2-1
CASRGVTAEKLFF	TGTGCCAGCCGGGGGGTTACTGCTGAAAAACTGTTTTTT	-	-	TRBV6-5	TRBJ1-4
CASSDRLDSPLHF	TGTGCCAGCTCCGACAGATTAGATTCACCCCTCCACTTT	-	-	TRBV27	TRBJ1-6
CASSPRADTQYF	TGTGCCAGTAGTCCGAGGGCAGATACGCAGTATTTT	-	-	TRBV19	TRBJ2-3
CASSPGQNTGELFF	TGTGCCAGCAGCCCCGGGCAGAACACCGGGGAGCTGTTTTTT	-	-	TRBV7-9	TRBJ2-2
CASSTGRLTYEQYF	TGTGCCAGCAGCACTGGACGGCTGACTTACGAGCAGTACTTC	-	few	TRBV13	TRBJ2-7
CASGLAGGTGELFF	TGTGCTAGTGGTTTGGCGGGAGGGACCGGGGAGCTGTTTTTT	TRBD2	-	TRBV12-5	TRBJ2-2
CAWTSLKGGSNYGYTF	TGTGCCTGGACCTCCCTCAAGGGGGGCTCTAACTATGGCTACACCTTC	-	once	TRBV30	TRBJ1-2
CAWSLRGRTSEAFF	TGTGCCTGGAGCCTGAGGGGGAGGACCTCTGAAGCTTTCTTT	-	-	TRBV30	TRBJ1-1
CASSLDRGFGGYTF	TGTGCCAGCAGCTTGGACAGGGGATTCGGCGGCTACACCTTC	TRBD1	-	TRBV5-4	TRBJ1-2
CASSEVWENTEAFF	TGTGCCAGCAGTGAAGTTTGGGAAAACACTGAAGCTTTCTTT	-	-	TRBV2	TRBJ1-1
CASSPPQGEQYF	TGTGCCAGCAGCCCCCCACAGGGGGAGCAGTACTTC	TRBD1	-	TRBV3-1/TRBV3-2	TRBJ2-7
CASSLVGGASAGELFF	TGTGCCAGCAGCTTAGTTGGGGGGGCGTCCGCCGGGGAGCTGTTTTTT	-	-	TRBV7-8	TRBJ2-2
CASSEARIYGYTF	TGTGCCAGCAGTGAAGCACGGATCTATGGCTACACCTTC	-	once	TRBV6-1	TRBJ1-2
CASSSTSGTYEQYF	TGTGCCAGCAGCTCGACTAGCGGGACCTACGAGCAGTACTTC	TRBD2	-	TRBV11-2	TRBJ2-7
CARSLKDRYF	TGTGCCAGAAGCCTAAAGGACAGGTATTTT	-	-	TRBV7-5	TRBJ1-3
CASSERGAGGYTF	TGTGCCAGCAGTGAACGAGGGGCGGGCGGCTACACCTTC	-	-	TRBV6-1	TRBJ1-2
CAWSGLNMGETQYF	TGTGCCTGGAGCGGGTTGAACATGGGGGAGACCCAGTACTTC	-	-	TRBV30	TRBJ2-5
CASSSLGQDREKLFF	TGCGCCAGCAGCTCCCTGGGACAGGATCGGGAAAAACTGTTTTTT	TRBD1	-	TRBV5-1	TRBJ1-4
CASSLGTGMRETQYF	TGTGCCAGCAGCCTAGGGACAGGGATGAGGGAGACCCAGTACTTC	TRBD1	-	TRBV7-9	TRBJ2-5
CASSQSRLYGYTF	TGTGCCAGCAGCCAAAGTCGGCTCTATGGCTACACCTTC	-	-	TRBV3-1/TRBV3-2	TRBJ1-2
CASSSGGTTEAFF	TGTGCCAGCAGTTCAGGGGGTACCACTGAAGCTTTCTTT	TRBD1	-	TRBV6-5	TRBJ1-1
CASSVYNSPLHF	TGTGCCAGCAGCGTTTATAATTCACCCCTCCACTTT	-	-	TRBV9	TRBJ1-6
CASSVGSSQETQYF	TGTGCCAGCAGCGTAGGGTCATCCCAAGAGACCCAGTACTTC	-	-	TRBV9	TRBJ2-5
CASSPPQTGAVKYGYTF	TGTGCCAGCTCACCACCCCAGACAGGGGCCGTTAAGTATGGCTACACCTTC	TRBD1	-	TRBV18	TRBJ1-2
CSASTGTQPQHF	TGCAGTGCTAGTACAGGAACACAGCCCCAGCATTTT	-	-	TRBV20-1	TRBJ1-5
CASSPTSYNEQFF	TGCGCCAGCAGCCCAACTAGTTACAATGAGCAGTTCTTC	-	-	TRBV5-1	TRBJ2-1
CASSSGTGGEYEQYF	TGTGCCAGTAGTTCAGGGACAGGGGGAGAGTACGAGCAGTACTTC	TRBD1	-	TRBV19	TRBJ2-7
CASSQAAAAGIYGYTF	TGTGCCAGCAGCCAAGCTGCGGCCGCCGGGATCTATGGCTACACCTTC	-	-	TRBV3-1/TRBV3-2	TRBJ1-2